The rows below give T cell receptor beta chains drawn from one sample of a study of identical twins. TCRdb fed the 5' RACE reads into MiXCR, producing one record per CDR3 protein. The sample includes 420,000 or so distinct CDR3 sequences, roughly 20% seen only once; the top ten take approximately 12%. The sequenced sample was naive T cells sorted from blood. These receptors all stem from a man aged 50 to 60 in good health. Each CDR3 is given with its conserved first and last residue. Fields, in order: V gene, D gene, clone size, J gene, CDR3 protein, CDR3 DNA. The D gene is left open where the match is weak. The listing skips clone size in some rows; elsewhere it reads once, few, many or a size class.

V gene: TRBV4-1
D gene: NA
clone size: NA
J gene: TRBJ2-5
CDR3 protein: CASSQATFRDGERQWTQYF
CDR3 DNA: TGCGCCAGCAGCCAAGCGACCTTTCGGGACGGCGAAAGGCAATGGACCCAGTACTTC

V gene: TRBV5-1
D gene: NA
clone size: few
J gene: TRBJ2-1
CDR3 protein: CASSPQISGSYNEQFF
CDR3 DNA: TGCGCCAGCAGCCCTCAGATTAGCGGATCCTACAATGAGCAGTTCTTC

V gene: TRBV9
D gene: TRBD1
clone size: NA
J gene: TRBJ2-3
CDR3 protein: CASSPRTGQTSTDTQYF
CDR3 DNA: TGTGCCAGCAGCCCCCGAACGGGACAGACTAGCACAGATACGCAGTATTTT

V gene: TRBV4-3
D gene: NA
clone size: NA
J gene: TRBJ2-3
CDR3 protein: CASSQDSYTDTQYF
CDR3 DNA: TGCGCCAGCAGCCAAGATTCCTACACAGATACGCAGTATTTT

V gene: TRBV5-5
D gene: NA
clone size: NA
J gene: TRBJ1-5
CDR3 protein: CASSLESNQPQHF
CDR3 DNA: TGTGCCAGCAGCTTGGAGAGCAATCAGCCCCAGCATTTT

V gene: TRBV11-2
D gene: TRBD2
clone size: few
J gene: TRBJ2-3
CDR3 protein: CASSFSSGGLSTDTQYF
CDR3 DNA: TGTGCCAGCAGCTTTTCTAGCGGGGGACTTAGCACAGATACGCAGTATTTT

V gene: TRBV4-3
D gene: TRBD1
clone size: many
J gene: TRBJ2-3
CDR3 protein: CASSQAGAGDRGYTDTQYF
CDR3 DNA: TGCGCCAGCAGCCAAGCCGGAGCGGGCGACAGGGGATACACAGATACGCAGTATTTT

V gene: TRBV12-3/TRBV12-4
D gene: NA
clone size: few
J gene: TRBJ2-3
CDR3 protein: CATLLGPDTQYF
CDR3 DNA: TGTGCCACCCTCCTTGGACCAGATACGCAGTATTTT

V gene: TRBV28
D gene: NA
clone size: few
J gene: TRBJ1-1
CDR3 protein: CASGWGQVTEAFF
CDR3 DNA: TGTGCCAGCGGTTGGGGGCAGGTCACTGAAGCTTTCTTT

V gene: TRBV12-3/TRBV12-4
D gene: NA
clone size: NA
J gene: TRBJ2-7
CDR3 protein: CASSFSVSSYEQYF
CDR3 DNA: TGTGCCAGCAGTTTTTCGGTGAGCTCCTACGAGCAGTACTTC

V gene: TRBV20-1
D gene: TRBD1
clone size: few
J gene: TRBJ2-5
CDR3 protein: CSARAGTGGAGTQYF
CDR3 DNA: TGCAGTGCTAGAGCCGGGACAGGGGGCGCAGGGACCCAGTACTTC

V gene: TRBV28
D gene: TRBD1
clone size: NA
J gene: TRBJ1-2
CDR3 protein: CASSMTGGGYTF
CDR3 DNA: TGTGCCAGCAGTATGACAGGGGGAGGCTACACCTTC

V gene: TRBV5-1
D gene: NA
clone size: once
J gene: TRBJ2-7
CDR3 protein: CASSLETGYEQYF
CDR3 DNA: TGCGCCAGCAGCTTGGAGACGGGTTACGAGCAGTACTTC

V gene: TRBV7-8
D gene: NA
clone size: NA
J gene: TRBJ2-1
CDR3 protein: CASSYNLGNEQFF
CDR3 DNA: TGTGCCAGCAGCTATAATCTGGGGAATGAGCAGTTCTTC

V gene: TRBV20-1
D gene: TRBD2
clone size: NA
J gene: TRBJ2-1
CDR3 protein: CSTPGTGGNEQFF
CDR3 DNA: TGCAGTACTCCAGGGACGGGGGGGAATGAGCAGTTCTTC

V gene: TRBV4-3
D gene: TRBD2
clone size: NA
J gene: TRBJ2-7
CDR3 protein: CASSQDGGGYEQYF
CDR3 DNA: TGCGCCAGCAGCCAAGATGGGGGGGGCTACGAGCAGTACTTC

V gene: TRBV29-1
D gene: NA
clone size: many
J gene: TRBJ1-4
CDR3 protein: CSVRDVGKNEKLFF
CDR3 DNA: TGCAGCGTGCGGGACGTGGGGAAGAATGAAAAACTGTTTTTT

V gene: TRBV29-1
D gene: TRBD2
clone size: NA
J gene: TRBJ2-3
CDR3 protein: CSSRTSGVSDTQYF
CDR3 DNA: TGCAGCTCCCGGACTAGCGGGGTTTCAGATACGCAGTATTTT

V gene: TRBV11-1
D gene: NA
clone size: NA
J gene: TRBJ2-2
CDR3 protein: CASSLGGSGDTNTGELFF
CDR3 DNA: TGTGCCAGCAGCTTAGGGGGTAGCGGTGATACGAACACCGGGGAGCTGTTTTTT

V gene: TRBV6-2/TRBV6-3
D gene: NA
clone size: many
J gene: TRBJ2-5
CDR3 protein: CASSYPETQYF
CDR3 DNA: TGTGCCAGCAGTTACCCGGAGACCCAGTACTTC

V gene: TRBV5-1
D gene: TRBD1
clone size: NA
J gene: TRBJ2-7
CDR3 protein: CASGRQGGPYEQYF
CDR3 DNA: TGCGCCAGCGGAAGACAGGGGGGGCCCTACGAGCAGTACTTC

V gene: TRBV5-1
D gene: TRBD1
clone size: few
J gene: TRBJ1-1
CDR3 protein: CASRDRGTTEAFF
CDR3 DNA: TGCGCCAGCAGGGACAGGGGGACAACTGAAGCTTTCTTT

V gene: TRBV5-1
D gene: TRBD1
clone size: many
J gene: TRBJ1-5
CDR3 protein: CASSLGRGDSNQPQHF
CDR3 DNA: TGCGCCAGCAGCTTGGGCAGGGGGGATAGCAATCAGCCCCAGCATTTT

V gene: TRBV6-5
D gene: NA
clone size: NA
J gene: TRBJ2-3
CDR3 protein: CASSYSIGGGIGTDTQYF
CDR3 DNA: TGTGCCAGCAGTTACTCGATCGGCGGCGGGATTGGCACAGATACGCAGTATTTT

V gene: TRBV2
D gene: TRBD1
clone size: NA
J gene: TRBJ2-7
CDR3 protein: CASTRDRNYEQYF
CDR3 DNA: TGTGCCAGCACCAGGGACAGGAACTACGAGCAGTACTTC

V gene: TRBV12-3/TRBV12-4
D gene: NA
clone size: NA
J gene: TRBJ1-5
CDR3 protein: CASSLGSFNQPQHF
CDR3 DNA: TGTGCCAGCAGTTTAGGGAGTTTTAATCAGCCCCAGCATTTT

V gene: TRBV24-1
D gene: TRBD1
clone size: NA
J gene: TRBJ2-5
CDR3 protein: CATSDLTGGAETQYF
CDR3 DNA: TGTGCCACCAGTGATTTGACAGGGGGCGCAGAGACCCAGTACTTC

V gene: TRBV20-1
D gene: NA
clone size: NA
J gene: TRBJ2-4
CDR3 protein: CSVISGAGDIQYF
CDR3 DNA: TGCAGTGTCATTTCTGGGGCCGGGGACATTCAGTACTTC

V gene: TRBV5-1
D gene: TRBD1
clone size: many
J gene: TRBJ1-1
CDR3 protein: CASSPGQGRNTEAFF
CDR3 DNA: TGCGCCAGCAGCCCGGGACAGGGTAGGAACACTGAAGCTTTCTTT

V gene: TRBV20-1
D gene: NA
clone size: NA
J gene: TRBJ1-6
CDR3 protein: CSAHAGRTHNSPLHF
CDR3 DNA: TGCAGTGCCCACGCTGGAAGGACCCATAATTCACCCCTCCACTTT

V gene: TRBV5-1
D gene: TRBD1
clone size: NA
J gene: TRBJ2-2
CDR3 protein: CASSTQTGTGGDTGELFF
CDR3 DNA: TGCGCCAGCAGCACCCAGACCGGGACAGGGGGAGACACCGGGGAGCTGTTTTTT

V gene: TRBV7-6
D gene: NA
clone size: NA
J gene: TRBJ1-1
CDR3 protein: CASSLERGGNSGPEAFF
CDR3 DNA: TGTGCCAGCAGCTTAGAACGCGGAGGAAATTCGGGGCCTGAAGCTTTCTTT

V gene: TRBV5-1
D gene: NA
clone size: many
J gene: TRBJ2-1
CDR3 protein: CASSALASRDNEQFF
CDR3 DNA: TGCGCCAGCAGCGCATTAGCTAGCCGGGACAATGAGCAGTTCTTC

V gene: TRBV27
D gene: NA
clone size: NA
J gene: TRBJ2-6
CDR3 protein: CASRSLMANVLTF
CDR3 DNA: TGTGCCAGCAGGTCCCTTATGGCCAACGTCCTGACTTTC

V gene: TRBV12-3/TRBV12-4
D gene: NA
clone size: NA
J gene: TRBJ2-1
CDR3 protein: CASSQGGTLLNEQFF
CDR3 DNA: TGTGCCAGCAGCCAAGGAGGTACTTTGTTGAATGAGCAGTTCTTC

V gene: TRBV13
D gene: TRBD2
clone size: NA
J gene: TRBJ2-7
CDR3 protein: CASSATGGTAYEQYF
CDR3 DNA: TGTGCCAGCAGCGCCACGGGGGGGACCGCCTACGAGCAGTACTTC

V gene: TRBV7-8
D gene: TRBD2
clone size: many
J gene: TRBJ2-1
CDR3 protein: CASSPLAGAKREFF
CDR3 DNA: TGTGCCAGCAGCCCACTAGCGGGGGCAAAGCGGGAGTTCTTC

V gene: TRBV27
D gene: TRBD1
clone size: NA
J gene: TRBJ2-1
CDR3 protein: CASSLSPTGIMRDEQFF
CDR3 DNA: TGTGCCAGCAGTTTATCCCCGACAGGGATTATGCGGGATGAGCAGTTCTTC

V gene: TRBV6-2/TRBV6-3
D gene: NA
clone size: many
J gene: TRBJ1-5
CDR3 protein: CASSLGRQPQHF
CDR3 DNA: TGTGCCAGCAGCCTCGGAAGGCAGCCCCAGCATTTT

V gene: TRBV20-1
D gene: NA
clone size: few
J gene: TRBJ2-4
CDR3 protein: CSARASGENIQYF
CDR3 DNA: TGCAGTGCTAGAGCCTCCGGGGAAAACATTCAGTACTTC

V gene: TRBV6-5
D gene: TRBD1
clone size: NA
J gene: TRBJ1-1
CDR3 protein: CASRINRGDAFF
CDR3 DNA: TGTGCCAGCAGGATAAACAGGGGAGACGCTTTCTTT